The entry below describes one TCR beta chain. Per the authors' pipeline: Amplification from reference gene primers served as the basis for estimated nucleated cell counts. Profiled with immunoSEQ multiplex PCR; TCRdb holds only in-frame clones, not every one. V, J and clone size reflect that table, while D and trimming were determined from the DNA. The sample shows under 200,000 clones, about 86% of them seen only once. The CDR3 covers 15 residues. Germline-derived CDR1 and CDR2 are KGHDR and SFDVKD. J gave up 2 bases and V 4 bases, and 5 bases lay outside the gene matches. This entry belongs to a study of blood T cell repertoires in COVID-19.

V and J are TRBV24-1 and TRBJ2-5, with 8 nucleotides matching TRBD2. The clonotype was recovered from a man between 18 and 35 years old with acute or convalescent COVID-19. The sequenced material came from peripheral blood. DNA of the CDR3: TGTGCCACCAGTGACCCGGGGACTAGTCAAGAGACCCAGTACTTC. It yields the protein CATSDPGTSQETQYF.